This T cell receptor beta chain was documented in a study of T cells expressing NK-cell markers (dated by TCRdb to about 2020). Background on the whole study: In sorted CD3+CD56+NKG2C+, CD3+CD56+NKG2C- and CD3+CD56-NKG2C+ T-cell subsets from 7 or 8 donors, TCR beta-chain repertoires were profiled. Most of the eight sequenced donors were HCMV-seropositive and one was HCMV-seronegative. The eight sequenced donors were randomly selected healthy volunteers, three men and five women. Illumina HiSeq 2000/2500, MiSeq or NextSeq was used to sequence libraries as 2 x 150 bp reads.

The CDR3 runs 13 residues from the cysteine to the phenylalanine. No DNA has been recorded. The germline V gene (reference sequence) yields LGHDT for CDR1 and YNNKEL for CDR2. General conclusions and limits of the study: Those dominant clonotypes were again the most abundant among CD3+CD56-NKG2C+ cells in several donors, at about 25-65%. Whether the expanded NKG2C-expressing T cell clones were specific for HCMV antigens was left unclear. For more than 5 donors, the dominant CD3+CD56+NKG2C+ clonotypes were among the top 10 CD8+ clonotypes and accounted for roughly 1.0-7.5% of CD8+ T cells.

Comment on this clonotype: Its antigen is not yet known.

Sequencing took place on an Illumina HiSeq 2000. The TCR beta cDNA libraries were made using 5'RACE template switching, a step that added both a universal primer site and unique molecular identifiers. cDNA synthesis was primed from the TCR beta constant segment and was followed by two successive PCR amplification steps. The source study handled its data this way. Reads were demultiplexed and grouped by UMI with MIGEC, and clonotypes were assembled and quantified with MiTCR. To remove erroneous sequences, TCR cDNA sequences were retained only when supported by two or more reads. The tcR package was used for downstream repertoire analysis, and clonotypes were matched between fractions using CDR3 nucleotide sequence together with V segment. Antigen specificity was annotated against VDJdb with VDJmatch, allowing one amino acid substitution in CDR3. After TCRdb reprocessed the reads, each CDR3 protein sequence was kept as one row, without DNA. The V and J calls, along with clone size, are taken from TCRdb and not from the paper's own processing. This sample's table lists over 100,000 distinct CDR3 sequences. Clones ranked in the top ten supply around a sixth of the sample.

HCMV-specific IgG was detected in serum with a commercial ELISA kit to determine HCMV serostatus. Ficoll density gradient centrifugation was used to isolate peripheral blood mononuclear cells from blood. The V gene is TRBV3-1 and the J gene is TRBJ2-5. The sequencing sample was made of blood T cells: a sorted CD56 or NKG2C T cell subset, CD4+ or CD8+ T cells, or bulk PBMC T cells (not recorded which). The sequence came from a woman between 18 and 75 years old in good health. The CDR3: CASRVIPEETQYF.